This is a list of T cell receptor beta chains from one sample in a study of cytomegalovirus exposure and HLA in healthy donors. Repertoires were generated with immunoSEQ multiplex PCR, while TCRdb's copy carries only in-frame clones and drops some. The repertoire holds over 100,000 clones, with roughly 90% as singletons. Material for sequencing was PBMCs. All receptors come from a man aged 30 to 39 in good health and CMV-seronegative. CDR3s include the opening cysteine and the closing phenylalanine or tryptophan. A D gene is named only where the DNA matches it firmly. Not all rows give a size; the values are once, few, many and, for expanded clones, a class.

V gene	J gene	clone size	D gene	CDR3 length	CDR3 DNA	CDR3 protein
TRBV19	TRBJ1-5	NA	TRBD1	15	TGTGCCAGTAGTCCCACAGGGGACCTTAGGGAGCCCCAGCATTTT	CASSPTGDLREPQHF
TRBV9	TRBJ2-2	NA	TRBD1	18	TGTGCCAGCAGCGTAACGTTTTCGGCCGGGACAGGGACAAGGGAGCTGTTTTTT	CASSVTFSAGTGTRELFF
TRBV11-2	TRBJ2-2	few	NA	15	TGTGCCAGCAGCGAAAACGGACAGTTGACCGGGGAGCTGTTTTTT	CASSENGQLTGELFF
TRBV28	TRBJ2-1	NA	TRBD1	15	TGTGCCAGCAGTCCCCCGGGACAGGGGTACAATGAGCAGTTCTTC	CASSPPGQGYNEQFF
TRBV19	TRBJ2-6	NA	TRBD1	19	TGTGCCAGTAGTACAACCGGGACAGGGGTGCGAAGTGGGGCCAACGTCCTGACTTTC	CASSTTGTGVRSGANVLTF
TRBV7-2	TRBJ1-3	NA	NA	14	TGTGCCAGCAACTCCCCGGGGGCTGGAAACACCATATATTTT	CASNSPGAGNTIYF
TRBV7-9	TRBJ2-4	once	NA	17	TGTGCCAGCAGCTTAGCGTACAGGGAGAGGGCCAAAAACATTCAGTACTTC	CASSLAYRERAKNIQYF
TRBV28	TRBJ2-7	NA	NA	14	TGTGCCAGCGGTCCCGGGGGGCTCTCCTACGAGCAGTACTTC	CASGPGGLSYEQYF
TRBV19	TRBJ1-5	NA	NA	16	TGTGCCAGTAGTACGCGACACATTAGGAGGGATCAGCCCCAGCATTTT	CASSTRHIRRDQPQHF
TRBV7-2	TRBJ2-1	NA	TRBD2	15	TGTGCCAGCAGCTATCTAGCGGGTAACTACAATGAGCAGTTCTTC	CASSYLAGNYNEQFF
TRBV4-2	TRBJ1-1	NA	NA	12	TGTGCCAGCAGCCAAGATCCCTATGAAGCTTTCTTT	CASSQDPYEAFF
TRBV5-8	TRBJ1-5	NA	TRBD1	15	TGTGCCAGCAGCCCGGACAGGGGCGGGAATCAGCCCCAGCATTTT	CASSPDRGGNQPQHF
TRBV19	TRBJ2-2	NA	NA	14	TGTGCCAGTACTGCGGGACAGTTCGCCGGGGAGCTGTTTTTT	CASTAGQFAGELFF
TRBV6-1	TRBJ2-7	NA	NA	13	TGTGCCAGCTCCTTCCAAGGTTCTAGAGGGCAGTACTTC	CASSFQGSRGQYF
TRBV28	TRBJ1-2	NA	TRBD1	14	TGTGCCAGCAGTTTATTAGGACAGGGGGATGGCTACACCTTC	CASSLLGQGDGYTF
TRBV5-8	TRBJ2-3	NA	NA	16	TGTGCCAGCAGCTTCCTGAGGCTAGCGAAAACAGATACGCAGTATTTT	CASSFLRLAKTDTQYF
TRBV5-4	TRBJ2-7	NA	NA	17	TGTGCCAGCAGCTTGGTGGCAGGGGATTGGGGGCTCTACGAGCAGTACTTC	CASSLVAGDWGLYEQYF
TRBV20-1	TRBJ2-5	NA	NA	11	TGCAGCCACCCGCGGGGAGAGACCCAGTACTTC	CSHPRGETQYF
TRBV7-2	TRBJ2-1	NA	TRBD2	16	TGTGCCAGCAGCTTACCGGGGGGAGGGGTCTACAATGAGCAGTTCTTC	CASSLPGGGVYNEQFF
TRBV5-4	TRBJ1-4	NA	NA	16	TGTGCCAGCAGCTTCATTTCTGGGCAGGGAAATGAAAAACTGTTTTTT	CASSFISGQGNEKLFF
TRBV6-6	TRBJ1-6	NA	TRBD1	15	TGTGCCAGCAGTGCCCAGGGGGCAAGAAGATCACCCCTCCACTTT	CASSAQGARRSPLHF
TRBV10-1	TRBJ2-3	NA	TRBD1	19	TGCGCCAGCAGCAAAACCCTCACAATCGGGACAGCAAGCACAGATACGCAGTATTTT	CASSKTLTIGTASTDTQYF
TRBV5-6	TRBJ1-2	NA	NA	11	TGTGCCAGCAGCTTGACAGGCCCGTGGACGTTC	CASSLTGPWTF
TRBV5-1	TRBJ2-1	NA	TRBD2	18	TGCGCCAGCAGCTTGGTTGGGACTAGCGCGGTCTCCTACAATGAGCAGTTCTTC	CASSLVGTSAVSYNEQFF
TRBV27	TRBJ1-2	NA	TRBD1	14	TGTGCCAGCAGTTCCAGGACAGGTCCCGGTGGCTACACCTTC	CASSSRTGPGGYTF
TRBV4-1	TRBJ2-1	NA	TRBD2	19	TGCGCCAGCAGCAAGGGAGAGGGACTAGCGGGGGGGCCCAACAATGAGCAGTTCTTC	CASSKGEGLAGGPNNEQFF
TRBV13	TRBJ1-5	NA	TRBD1	14	TGTGCCAGCAGCTTCGGACAGGGACCTCAGCCCCAGCATTTT	CASSFGQGPQPQHF